This T cell receptor (beta chain) was identified during a study of cytomegalovirus exposure and HLA in healthy donors. Looking at the study overall: Among 350 to 500 genotyped donors, around 81% fell in the Caucasian-associated ancestry cluster.

Germline values: CDR1 MNHEY, CDR2 SVGAGI. The CDR3 runs 15 residues. V was trimmed by 6 bases and J by 1 base, leaving 13 bases between them. Note on this clone: Its matching antigen is unknown.

Broader study findings: Later work associated roughly 17,000 TCR beta sequences with HLA alleles at 0.05 false discovery rate.

The primer mix had 60 Vbeta and 13 Jbeta primers. Sequencing used immunoSEQ multiplex PCR; TCRdb keeps in-frame clones, though not all of them. Of 180,000 or so clones listed, approximately 85% are singletons. Input material: PBMCs. The clonotype was recovered from a man in his late teens or twenties in good health and CMV-seropositive. This chain joins TRBV6-5 and TRBJ2-1, with a possible D match to TRBD1 (6 bases). The CDR3 DNA reads TGTGCCAGCAGCCCGGGACACCCGTCCTACAATGAGCAGTTCTTC. Its translation: CASSPGHPSYNEQFF.